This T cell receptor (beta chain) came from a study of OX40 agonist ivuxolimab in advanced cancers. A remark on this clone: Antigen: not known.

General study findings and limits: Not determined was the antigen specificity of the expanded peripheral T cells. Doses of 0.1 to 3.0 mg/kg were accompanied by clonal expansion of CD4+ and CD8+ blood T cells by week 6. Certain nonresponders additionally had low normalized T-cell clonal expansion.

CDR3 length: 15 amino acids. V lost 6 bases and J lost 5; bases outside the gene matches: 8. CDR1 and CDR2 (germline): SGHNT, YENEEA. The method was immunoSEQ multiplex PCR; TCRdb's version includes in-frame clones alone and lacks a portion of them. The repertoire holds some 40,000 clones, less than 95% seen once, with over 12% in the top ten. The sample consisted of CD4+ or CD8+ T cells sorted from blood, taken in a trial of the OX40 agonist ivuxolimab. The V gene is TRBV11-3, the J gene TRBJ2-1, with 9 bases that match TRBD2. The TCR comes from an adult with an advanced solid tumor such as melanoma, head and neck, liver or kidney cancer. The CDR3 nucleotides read TGTGCCAGCAGTCCACGGACTAGCGTTGACAATGAGCAGTTCTTC. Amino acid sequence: CASSPRTSVDNEQFF.